A selection of T cell receptor beta chains follows, all from one sample in a study of T cell changes during pregnancy in multiple sclerosis. TCRdb keeps only in-frame clones here, not all; method: immunoSEQ multiplex PCR. The data contain more than 25,000 clones, roughly 90% of them singletons. Material: CD8+ T cells from peripheral blood mononuclear cells, obtained after pregnancy. The receptors come from a female donor with multiple sclerosis, enrolled in a pregnancy study. Both conserved end residues are part of each CDR3. A D gene is named only where the DNA matches it firmly. Size values are once, few and many counts, or a class for expanded clones, and some rows have none.

J gene,V gene,D gene,clone size,CDR3 DNA,CDR3 protein
TRBJ1-2,TRBV6-1,NA,NA,TGTGCCAGCAGTGAAAGCCAGGTAGGACAGCTCTACACCTTC,CASSESQVGQLYTF
TRBJ2-1,TRBV15,NA,once,TGTGCCACCAGCAGAGACCAGGTCTACAATGAGCAGTTCTTC,CATSRDQVYNEQFF
TRBJ2-1,TRBV7-7,TRBD2,NA,TGTGCTAGCAGCGAGGCTAGCGGGGGGACTTACAATGAGCAGTTCTTC,CASSEASGGTYNEQFF
TRBJ2-7,TRBV2,NA,NA,TGTGCCAGCATGAGGAGACAGAGCTCCTACGAGCAGTACTTC,CASMRRQSSYEQYF
TRBJ2-7,TRBV9,NA,once,TGTGCCAGCAGCCCTGGGAGATGGACCTCCCCCTACGAGCAGTACTTC,CASSPGRWTSPYEQYF
TRBJ2-5,TRBV6-1,TRBD2,NA,TGTGCCAGCAGTGTTAGCGGGGGCGGGACCCAGTACTTC,CASSVSGGGTQYF
TRBJ2-7,TRBV19,TRBD1,NA,TGTGCCAGTAGTATCATTAGTGGACAGGGAATCTACGAGCAGTACTTC,CASSIISGQGIYEQYF
TRBJ2-2,TRBV7-6,TRBD2,NA,TGTGCCAGCAGCTTTGGACTAGCGGGCACCGGGGAGCTGTTTTTT,CASSFGLAGTGELFF
TRBJ1-1,TRBV27,NA,NA,TGTGCCAGCAGAACTAGACCGAACACTGAAGCTTTCTTT,CASRTRPNTEAFF
TRBJ1-2,TRBV19,NA,once,TGTGCCAGCGCCGGGATAGAAGTGGGCTACACCTTC,CASAGIEVGYTF
TRBJ2-1,TRBV12-2,NA,NA,TGTGCAAGTCGCTTAGAACAGCAAGGCCCTCTTCATGAGCAGTTCTTC,CASRLEQQGPLHEQFF
TRBJ2-2,TRBV5-8,NA,NA,TGTGCCAGCAGCTTGACGGAGGCCGGGGAGCTGTTTTTT,CASSLTEAGELFF
TRBJ2-7,TRBV18,TRBD1,NA,TGTGCCAGCTCACCACTGGACAGGGGAGGCGAGCAGTACTTC,CASSPLDRGGEQYF
TRBJ1-2,TRBV14,NA,NA,TGTGCCAGCAGCCAAGTCCAGGGGTTGATCTATGGCTACACCTTC,CASSQVQGLIYGYTF
TRBJ1-2,TRBV29-1,NA,NA,TGCAGCGTTGAGAGGACAGATGGGCATGGCTACACCTTC,CSVERTDGHGYTF
TRBJ2-5,TRBV11-2,NA,NA,TGTGCCAGCAGCTTAGGCCCGGAGGAGACTAGCCAAGAGACCCAGTACTTC,CASSLGPEETSQETQYF
TRBJ1-5,TRBV6-5,NA,NA,TGTGCCAGCAGTGAGAACTCAGGGGCACAGCCCCAGCATTTT,CASSENSGAQPQHF
TRBJ2-2,TRBV15,TRBD2,NA,TGTGCCACCAGCAGACTGACTAGCGGCACCGGGGAGCTGTTTTTT,CATSRLTSGTGELFF
TRBJ2-2,TRBV23-1,TRBD2,NA,TGCGCCAGCAACCTCCCCAGCGGGAGTTGTACCGGGGAGCTGTTTTTT,CASNLPSGSCTGELFF
TRBJ2-7,TRBV7-9,TRBD1,NA,TGTGCCAGCAGCTTCGGGACAGATGGTGAGCAGTACTTC,CASSFGTDGEQYF
TRBJ2-1,TRBV19,NA,NA,TGTGCCAGTACTTCCGCTAGCAAAGGCGGTAATGAGCAGTTCTTC,CASTSASKGGNEQFF
TRBJ1-2,TRBV27,NA,NA,TGTGCCAGCAGTTTGGCAGCGGGTTTCCCCTTCTATGGCTACACCTTC,CASSLAAGFPFYGYTF
TRBJ2-7,TRBV11-3,NA,NA,TGTGCCAGCAGCTTAGGCAGGTCCTACGAGCAGTACTTC,CASSLGRSYEQYF
TRBJ2-1,TRBV5-4,TRBD2,NA,TGTGCCAGCAGCGCCGGACTAGCGGGATATGAGCAGTTCTTC,CASSAGLAGYEQFF
TRBJ1-2,TRBV5-8,NA,NA,TGTGCCAGCATCGGCGCGGGGGCACGGAAGGGCTACACCTTC,CASIGAGARKGYTF
TRBJ2-3,TRBV13,NA,NA,TGTGCCAGCAGCTTACCGGCTGGGGGGAAAGATACGCAGTATTTT,CASSLPAGGKDTQYF
TRBJ2-7,TRBV28,TRBD2,NA,TGTGCCAGCAGTCGTGGACTAGCGGGGAACTACGAGCAGTACTTC,CASSRGLAGNYEQYF
TRBJ1-4,TRBV14,TRBD1,NA,TGTGCCAGCAGCAATGACAGGGGGCGACGTAATGAAAAACTGTTTTTT,CASSNDRGRRNEKLFF
TRBJ2-2,TRBV5-6,NA,NA,TGTGCCAGCAGCTTGGGCGTGCTACTCACCGGGGAGCTGTTTTTT,CASSLGVLLTGELFF
TRBJ1-2,TRBV28,NA,once,TGTGCCAGCAGTTTATCCCAGGGGTCTGGCTACACCTTC,CASSLSQGSGYTF
TRBJ2-1,TRBV13,NA,NA,TGTGCCAGCAGCTTGAGAGCATCCTACAATGAGCAGTTCTTC,CASSLRASYNEQFF
TRBJ2-5,TRBV5-1,TRBD1,NA,TGCGCCAGCAGCTTGGCCGACAGGGCCCAAGAGACCCAGTACTTC,CASSLADRAQETQYF
TRBJ2-7,TRBV4-3,NA,NA,TGCGCCAGCAGCCAAGGGGCACGATACCCCTACGAGCAGTACTTC,CASSQGARYPYEQYF
TRBJ1-1,TRBV6-6,TRBD1,NA,TGTGCCAGCAGTGCAGGGGGCTCGAACACTGAAGCTTTCTTT,CASSAGGSNTEAFF
TRBJ2-5,TRBV11-2,NA,NA,TGTGCCAGCAGCCCCGGAGGGGGCAACGGGGAGACCCAGTACTTC,CASSPGGGNGETQYF
TRBJ2-7,TRBV7-9,NA,NA,TGTGCCAGCAGCCCACAAACGGGAGCGTACGAGCAGTACTTC,CASSPQTGAYEQYF
TRBJ2-5,TRBV15,NA,NA,TGTGCCACCAGCAGAGAACGACTAGACCAAGAGACCCAGTACTTC,CATSRERLDQETQYF
TRBJ2-7,TRBV29-1,TRBD2,NA,TGCAGCACCCTAGCGGGAGGATCCTACGAGCAGTACTTC,CSTLAGGSYEQYF
TRBJ2-5,TRBV28,TRBD1,NA,TGTGCCAGCAGAGCCACCCCGGGACAGCTACAAGAGACCCAGTACTTC,CASRATPGQLQETQYF
TRBJ2-7,TRBV4-3,NA,NA,TGCGCCAGCAGCCCTCAGATAGGGGCTAAGACCTACGAGCAGTACTTC,CASSPQIGAKTYEQYF